This TCR beta chain was sequenced in a study of a mutant IDH1 vaccine in newly diagnosed glioma. This table comes from immunoSEQ multiplex PCR, and its TCRdb copy is limited to in-frame clones, with some not included. Of 35,000 to 45,000 clones listed, 75% to 85% are singletons. Note on this clone: Its antigen is unidentified.

The time point here: week 35, safety follow-up. Vaccination used 300 ug of mutant IDH1 20-mer peptide per dose, with topical imiquimod. Study-wide results and limits: Under 95% of patients showed vaccine-induced immune responses across multiple MHC alleles.

This clonotype was sampled from a woman aged 45-59 years with glioma. The material was PBMCs, obtained from a glioma patient whose treatment included an IDH1 peptide vaccine.

CDR3: CASSLLQGEGNQPQHF. The CDR3, as DNA: TGTGCCAGCTCACTACTACAGGGGGAAGGCAATCAGCCCCAGCATTTT. V gene TRBV18 combines with J gene TRBJ1-5; 8 bases are a match to TRBD1. V was clipped by 4 bases and J by 2 bases; unmatched bases: 7. The CDR3 totals 16 residues. The V gene's germline CDR1 is KGHSH and CDR2 LQKENI. The entire variable domain, with the rest obtained from reference TRBV18 and TRBJ1-5, is as follows: NAGVMQNPRHLVRRRGQEARLRCSPMKGHSHVYWYRQLPEEGLKFMVYLQKENIIDESGMPKERFSAEFPKEGPSILRIQQVVRGDSAAYFCASSLLQGEGNQPQHFGDGTRLSIL.